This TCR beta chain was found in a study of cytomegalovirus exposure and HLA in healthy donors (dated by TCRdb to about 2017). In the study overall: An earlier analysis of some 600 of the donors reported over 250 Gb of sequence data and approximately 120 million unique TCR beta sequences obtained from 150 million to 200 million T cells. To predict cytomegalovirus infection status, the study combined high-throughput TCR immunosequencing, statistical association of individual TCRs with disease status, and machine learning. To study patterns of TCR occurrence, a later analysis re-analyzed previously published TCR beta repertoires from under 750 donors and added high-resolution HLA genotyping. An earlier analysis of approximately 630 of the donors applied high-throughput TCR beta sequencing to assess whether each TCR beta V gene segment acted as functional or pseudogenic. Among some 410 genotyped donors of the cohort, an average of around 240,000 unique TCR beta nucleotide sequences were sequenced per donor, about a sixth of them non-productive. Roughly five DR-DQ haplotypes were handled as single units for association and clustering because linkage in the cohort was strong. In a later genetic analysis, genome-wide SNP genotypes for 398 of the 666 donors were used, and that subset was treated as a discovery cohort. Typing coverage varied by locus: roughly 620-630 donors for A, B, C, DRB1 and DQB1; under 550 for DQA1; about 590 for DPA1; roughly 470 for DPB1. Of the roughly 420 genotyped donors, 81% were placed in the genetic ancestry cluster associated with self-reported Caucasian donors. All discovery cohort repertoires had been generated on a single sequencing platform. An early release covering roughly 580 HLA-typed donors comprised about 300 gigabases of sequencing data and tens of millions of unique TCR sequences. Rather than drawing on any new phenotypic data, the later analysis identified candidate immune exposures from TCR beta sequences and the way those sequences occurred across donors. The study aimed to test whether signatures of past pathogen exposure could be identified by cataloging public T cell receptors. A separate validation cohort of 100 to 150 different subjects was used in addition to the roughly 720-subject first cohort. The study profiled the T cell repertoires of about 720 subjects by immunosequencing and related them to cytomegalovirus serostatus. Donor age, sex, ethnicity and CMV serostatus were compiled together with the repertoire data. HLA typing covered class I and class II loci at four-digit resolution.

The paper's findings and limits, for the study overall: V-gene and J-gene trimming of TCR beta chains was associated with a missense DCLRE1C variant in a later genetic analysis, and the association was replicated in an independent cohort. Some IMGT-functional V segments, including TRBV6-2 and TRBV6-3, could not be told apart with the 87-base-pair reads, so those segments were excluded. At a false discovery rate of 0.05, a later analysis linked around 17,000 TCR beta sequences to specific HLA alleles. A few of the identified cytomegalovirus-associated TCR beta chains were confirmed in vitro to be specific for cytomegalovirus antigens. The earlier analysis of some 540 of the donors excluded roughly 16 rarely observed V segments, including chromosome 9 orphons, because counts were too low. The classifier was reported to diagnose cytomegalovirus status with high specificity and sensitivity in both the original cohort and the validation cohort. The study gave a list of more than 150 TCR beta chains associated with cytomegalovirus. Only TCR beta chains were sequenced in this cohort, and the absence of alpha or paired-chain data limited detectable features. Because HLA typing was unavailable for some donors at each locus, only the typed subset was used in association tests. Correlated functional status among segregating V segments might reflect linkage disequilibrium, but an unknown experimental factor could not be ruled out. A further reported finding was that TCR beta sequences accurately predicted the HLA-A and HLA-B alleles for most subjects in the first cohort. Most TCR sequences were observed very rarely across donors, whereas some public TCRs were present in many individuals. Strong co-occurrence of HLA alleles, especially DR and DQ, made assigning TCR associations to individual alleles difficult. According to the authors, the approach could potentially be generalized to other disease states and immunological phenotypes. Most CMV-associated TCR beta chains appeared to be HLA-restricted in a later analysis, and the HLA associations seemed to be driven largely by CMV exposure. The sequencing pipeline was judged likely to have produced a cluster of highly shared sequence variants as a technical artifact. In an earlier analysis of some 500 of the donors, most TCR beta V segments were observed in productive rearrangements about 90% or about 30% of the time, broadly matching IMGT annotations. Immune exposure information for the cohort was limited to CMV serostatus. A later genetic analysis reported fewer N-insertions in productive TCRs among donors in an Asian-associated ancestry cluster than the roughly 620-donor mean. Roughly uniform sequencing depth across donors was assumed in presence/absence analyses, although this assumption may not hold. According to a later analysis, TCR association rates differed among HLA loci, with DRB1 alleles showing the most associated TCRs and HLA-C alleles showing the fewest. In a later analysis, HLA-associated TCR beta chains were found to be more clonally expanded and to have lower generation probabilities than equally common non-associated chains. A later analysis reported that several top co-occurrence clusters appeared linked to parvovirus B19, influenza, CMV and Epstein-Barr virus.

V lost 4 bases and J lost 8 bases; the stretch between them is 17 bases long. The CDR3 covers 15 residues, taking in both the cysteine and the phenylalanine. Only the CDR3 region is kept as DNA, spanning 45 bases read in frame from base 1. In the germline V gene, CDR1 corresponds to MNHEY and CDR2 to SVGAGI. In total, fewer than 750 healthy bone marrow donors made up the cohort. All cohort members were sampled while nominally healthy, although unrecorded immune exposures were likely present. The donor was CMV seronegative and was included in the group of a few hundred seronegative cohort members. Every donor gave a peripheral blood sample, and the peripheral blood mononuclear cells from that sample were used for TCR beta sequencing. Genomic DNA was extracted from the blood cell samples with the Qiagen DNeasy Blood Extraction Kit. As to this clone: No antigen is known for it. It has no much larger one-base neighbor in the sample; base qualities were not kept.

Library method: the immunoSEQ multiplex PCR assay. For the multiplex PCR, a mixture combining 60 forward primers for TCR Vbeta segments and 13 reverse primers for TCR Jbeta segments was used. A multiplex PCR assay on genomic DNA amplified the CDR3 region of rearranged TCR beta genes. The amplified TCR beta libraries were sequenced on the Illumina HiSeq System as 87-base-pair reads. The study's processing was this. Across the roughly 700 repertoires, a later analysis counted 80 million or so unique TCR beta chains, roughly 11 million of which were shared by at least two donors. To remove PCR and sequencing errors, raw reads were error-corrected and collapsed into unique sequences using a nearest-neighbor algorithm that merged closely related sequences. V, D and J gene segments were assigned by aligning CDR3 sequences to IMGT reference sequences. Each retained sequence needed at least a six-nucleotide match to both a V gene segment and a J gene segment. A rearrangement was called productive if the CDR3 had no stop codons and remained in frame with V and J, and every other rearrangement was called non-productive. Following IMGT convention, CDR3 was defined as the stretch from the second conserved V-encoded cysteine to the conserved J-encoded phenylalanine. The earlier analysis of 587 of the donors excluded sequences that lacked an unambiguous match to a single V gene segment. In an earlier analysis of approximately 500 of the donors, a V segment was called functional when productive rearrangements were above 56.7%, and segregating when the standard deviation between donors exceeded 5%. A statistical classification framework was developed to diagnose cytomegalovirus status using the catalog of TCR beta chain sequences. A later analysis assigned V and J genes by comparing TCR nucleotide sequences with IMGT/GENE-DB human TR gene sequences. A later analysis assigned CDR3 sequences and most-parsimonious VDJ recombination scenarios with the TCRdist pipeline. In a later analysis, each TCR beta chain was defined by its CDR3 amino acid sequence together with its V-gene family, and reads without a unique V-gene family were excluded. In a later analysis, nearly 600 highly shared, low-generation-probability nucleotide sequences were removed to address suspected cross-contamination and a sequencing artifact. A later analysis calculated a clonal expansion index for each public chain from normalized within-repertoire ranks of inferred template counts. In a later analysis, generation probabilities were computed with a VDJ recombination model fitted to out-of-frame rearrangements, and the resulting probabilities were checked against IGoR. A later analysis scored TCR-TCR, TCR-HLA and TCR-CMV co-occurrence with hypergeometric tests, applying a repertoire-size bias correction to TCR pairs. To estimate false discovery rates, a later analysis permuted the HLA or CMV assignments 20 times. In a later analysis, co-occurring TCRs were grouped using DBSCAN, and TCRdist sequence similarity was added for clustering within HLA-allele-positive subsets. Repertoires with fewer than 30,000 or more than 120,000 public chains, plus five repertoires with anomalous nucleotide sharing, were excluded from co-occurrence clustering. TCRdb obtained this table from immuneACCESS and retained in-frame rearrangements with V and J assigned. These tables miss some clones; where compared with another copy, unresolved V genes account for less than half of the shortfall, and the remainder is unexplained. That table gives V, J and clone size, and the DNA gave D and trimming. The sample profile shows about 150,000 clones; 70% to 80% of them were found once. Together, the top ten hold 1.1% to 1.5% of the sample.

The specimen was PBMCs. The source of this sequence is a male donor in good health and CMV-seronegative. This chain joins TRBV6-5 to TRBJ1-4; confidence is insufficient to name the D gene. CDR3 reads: CASSLRPEGWEKLFF. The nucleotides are TGTGCCAGCAGTTTGCGGCCCGAAGGTTGGGAAAAACTGTTTTTT.